This T cell receptor (beta chain) was sequenced for a study of cytomegalovirus exposure and HLA in healthy donors. The primer mix had 60 Vbeta and 13 Jbeta primers. Some clones are missing from TCRdb's copy, which holds only in-frame ones; the method was immunoSEQ multiplex PCR. The sample holds 200,000 to 250,000 clones, 60% to 85% seen once. Donors in the study were healthy people who gave bone marrow. V trimming: 3 bases; J trimming: 6 bases; junction bases outside the gene matches: 7. The CDR3 is made up of 16 amino acids. Per germline, CDR1 SNHLY and CDR2 FYNNEI. Concerning this clone: The antigen is not known.

Study conclusions and caveats: Immune exposure information comprised only CMV serostatus. Sequencing depth across donors, presence/absence analyses assumed, was roughly uniform. Later work showed greater clonal expansion in HLA-associated TCR beta chains than in equally common others.

Material: PBMCs. The chain recombines TRBV2 with TRBJ1-5; 11 bases are shared with TRBD1. This TCR was recovered from a man aged 35 to 55 in good health and CMV-seronegative. Written as DNA, the CDR3 is TGTGCCAGCAGTGACCCTGGACAGGGGGCGCGTCAGCCCCAGCATTTT. It translates to CASSDPGQGARQPQHF.